The sequence of this TCR beta chain was determined in a study of tumor and adjacent non-tumor tissue in lung cancer. Study-level findings and limits: Significantly higher TCR diversity was found in tumor than normal lung.

A modified ARM-PCR protocol with three rounds of nested PCR amplified TCRbeta. Via MiXCR, TCRdb re-called the multiplex PCR reads, giving one row per CDR3 protein. In the table there are 120,000 to 150,000 distinct CDR3 sequences, approximately 66% of which are singletons. For this clonotype: What it binds is not known.

This sample's RNA came from whole unsorted tissue. Germline values: CDR1 MNHEY, CDR2 SVGAGI. The CDR3 has 14 amino acids. V was cut by 5 bases and J by 4 bases, with 14 bases left in between. The sample comprised lung tumor tissue. V and J are TRBV6-5 and TRBJ1-2, with D hard to call. This receptor was obtained from a man aged 60 to 75 with small cell lung cancer. CDR3 coding DNA: TGTGCCAGCAGTCCGACCGTGCCATTCTATGGCTACACCTTC. Translating gives CASSPTVPFYGYTF.